The T cell receptor beta chain described here comes from a study of blood T cells in healthy people across ages. Germline V gene lookup returns CDR1 SGHDT and CDR2 YYEEEE. With V trimmed by 4 bases and J by 2 bases, 6 bases remained unmatched. The CDR3 runs to 15 residues. Drawing of peripheral blood yielded about 10 milliliters from each donor. Each sample used at least 6 million PBMCs. Using a J-beta primer mix together with a sample-barcoded 5' primer, a second PCR was run for roughly 6 to 11 cycles. Every cDNA molecule bore a tag from a template-switch adaptor containing 12 random nucleotides. One entry per CDR3 protein results from TCRdb running MiXCR on the 5' RACE reads. The table has approximately 1.5 million distinct CDR3 sequences, approximately 42% seen once; the top ten hold about 4%. This clonotype was counted only a few times.

The sequence derives from a woman younger than 30 in good health. The chain couples TRBV5-6 to TRBJ1-5; 7 nucleotides agree with TRBD1. The sample consisted of blood. The CDR3 protein is CASSLGTVRNQPQHF. DNA for the CDR3: TGTGCCAGCAGCCTCGGGACAGTACGCAATCAGCCCCAGCATTTT.